The present T cell receptor beta chain was sequenced within a study of blood T cell repertoires in COVID-19. TCRdb's copy holds only in-frame clones and misses some; the assay was immunoSEQ multiplex PCR. The sample contains 240,000 or so clones, around 87% of which appear only once. The sequence derives from a woman in her 70s with active or convalescent COVID-19. The sequenced material came from peripheral blood.

CDR3 sequence reads: CASSLGTGNSPLHF. The CDR3, as DNA: TGTGCCAGCTCACTAGGGACAGGGAATTCACCCCTCCACTTT. The chain is built from TRBV18 and TRBJ1-6, with 9 bases fitting TRBD1. Germline V gene sequence: CDR1 KGHSH, CDR2 LQKENI. The CDR3 has 14 residues. V lost 4 bases to trimming and J lost 7 bases; unmatched junction nucleotides: 2. The entire variable domain, with the rest obtained from reference TRBV18 and TRBJ1-6, is as follows: NAGVMQNPRHLVRRRGQEARLRCSPMKGHSHVYWYRQLPEEGLKFMVYLQKENIIDESGMPKERFSAEFPKEGPSILRIQQVVRGDSAAYFCASSLGTGNSPLHFGNGTRLTVT.